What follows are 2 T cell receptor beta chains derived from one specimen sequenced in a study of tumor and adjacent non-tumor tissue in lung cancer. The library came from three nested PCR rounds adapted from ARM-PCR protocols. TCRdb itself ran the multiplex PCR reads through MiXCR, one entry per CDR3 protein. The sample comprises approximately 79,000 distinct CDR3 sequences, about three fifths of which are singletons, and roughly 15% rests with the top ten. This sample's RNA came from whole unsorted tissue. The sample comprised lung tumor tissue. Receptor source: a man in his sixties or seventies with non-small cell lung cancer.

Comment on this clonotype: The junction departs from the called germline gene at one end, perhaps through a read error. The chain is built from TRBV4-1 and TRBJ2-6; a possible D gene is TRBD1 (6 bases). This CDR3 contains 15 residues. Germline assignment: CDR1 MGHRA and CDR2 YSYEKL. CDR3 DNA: TGCGCCAGCAGCCTAACAGGTTCAGGGGCTAACGTCCTGACTTTC. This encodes CASSLTGSGANVLTF.

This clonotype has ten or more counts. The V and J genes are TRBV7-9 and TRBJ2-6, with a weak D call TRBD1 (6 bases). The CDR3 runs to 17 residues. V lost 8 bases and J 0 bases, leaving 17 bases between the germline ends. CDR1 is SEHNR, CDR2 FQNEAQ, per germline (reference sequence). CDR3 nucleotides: TGTGCCAGCCTTGGGGGCGGCACCGACTCTGGGGCCAACGTCCTGACTTTC. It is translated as CASLGGGTDSGANVLTF.